What follows is one T cell receptor (beta chain) and its context. Its cognate antigen is unknown. The data belong to a study of cytomegalovirus exposure and HLA in healthy donors. Study-wide results and limits: Highly shared variants forming one cluster were likely a sequencing artifact.

Looked up from germline, CDR1 is MDHEN and CDR2 is SYDVKM. This CDR3 comprises 13 residues. V was shortened by 8 bases and J by 2 bases, with 11 bases between the two germline ends. In the PCR, 60 Vbeta and 13 Jbeta primers were used. Study processing details: Roughly 11 million of the 80 million or so unique TCR beta chains counted in a later analysis were shared. Measured with immunoSEQ multiplex PCR; TCRdb has only the in-frame clones, and not every one. From that table come the V and J calls and clone size; the DNA was used to work out D and trimming. Of about 110,000 clones in the sample, 81% were seen once.

This receptor was taken from a man aged 25 to 45 in good health and CMV-seronegative. The rearrangement joins TRBV28 to TRBJ2-3; D perhaps matches TRBD2 (7 bases). Sequencing input: PBMCs. The CDR3 reads CASGGANTDTQYF. The CDR3 coding sequence is TGTGCCAGCGGGGGGGCTAACACAGATACGCAGTATTTT.